These 9 T cell receptor beta chains originate from one sample sequenced in a study of blood T cell repertoires in COVID-19. Sequenced by immunoSEQ multiplex PCR; TCRdb stores in-frame clones only, minus some. This sample has roughly 200,000 clones, with approximately 86% found just once. The specimen was PBMCs or T cells enriched from blood (not recorded which). The receptors originated from a woman aged 40-49 years with acute COVID-19.

V and J are TRBV29-1 and TRBJ1-2; no clear D. The CDR3 loop spans 13 amino acids. Germline-derived CDR1 and CDR2 are SQVTM and ANQGSEA. V lost 3 bases and J 2 bases, leaving 10 bases between the germline ends. The CDR3 region is CSVEYTENYGYTF. In DNA form, the CDR3 reads TGCAGCGTTGAGTATACGGAGAACTATGGCTACACCTTC.

The DNA of the CDR3 is TGTGCCAGCAGCCTCCAGGAGGGATTTGGCTACACCTTC. It codes for CASSLQEGFGYTF. The chain joins TRBV27 to TRBJ1-2; no definite D call. V lost 6 bases to trimming and J lost 7 bases, with 15 bases between them. This CDR3 has 13 amino acids. Germline V lookup: CDR1 MNHEY, CDR2 SMNVEV (reference sequence).

V and J are TRBV9 and TRBJ2-3; D is perhaps TRBD1 (7 bases). Trimming removed 4 bases from V and 5 bases from J, with 17 bases in between. Germline assignment: CDR1 SGDLS and CDR2 YYNGEE. There are 15 residues in the CDR3. CDR3 sequence reads: CASSSPPGGQDTQYF. The CDR3 region has the DNA TGTGCCAGCAGCTCCCCCCCAGGGGGGCAAGATACGCAGTATTTT.

This chain uses TRBV7-8 with TRBJ2-3; D possibly corresponds to TRBD2 (6 bases). The CDR3 is 15 amino acids. V shed 5 bases and J shed 0 bases, with 12 bases lying between them. CDR1 SGHVS and CDR2 FQNEAQ come from the germline V gene. CDR3: CASSGSGYSTDTQYF. The CDR3 bases are TGTGCCAGCAGCGGGAGCGGGTACAGCACAGATACGCAGTATTTT.

J is TRBJ2-6 and V is TRBV9; 9 positions match TRBD2. Germline values: CDR1 SGDLS, CDR2 YYNGEE. Germline trimming cut 0 bases from V and 2 bases from J; bases unmatched to any gene: 6. This CDR3 is built from 18 residues. The CDR3 loop is CASSVDGSGSPGANVLTF. The CDR3 DNA sequence: TGTGCCAGCAGCGTAGATGGTAGCGGGAGCCCTGGGGCCAACGTCCTGACTTTC.

The chain joins TRBV5-1 to TRBJ2-5; D ambiguous. Germline V gene sequence: CDR1 SGHRS, CDR2 YFSETQ. CDR3 length: 12 amino acids. V was clipped by 2 bases and J by 2 bases, with 4 bases between them. CDR3 nucleotide sequence: TGCGCCAGCAGCTTCGGGCAAGAGACCCAGTACTTC. Its translation: CASSFGQETQYF.

CDR3 DNA sequence: TGTGCCAGCAGTGGCAGGGGGAGACTAGTCGACAATGAGCAGTTCTTC. Translating it yields CASSGRGRLVDNEQFF. This chain uses TRBV2 with TRBJ2-1, with a weak D call TRBD1 (7 bases). The CDR3 sequence is 16 residues long. Germline CDR1 reads SNHLY; CDR2 reads FYNNEI. V dropped 4 bases and J dropped 5 bases, with 18 bases sitting between them.

This clone was found once. The chain has TRBV7-9 and TRBJ1-1; D possibly corresponds to TRBD1 (6 bases). Trimming removed 5 bases from V and 0 bases from J, with 16 bases in between. Germline CDR1 reads SEHNR; CDR2 reads FQNEAQ (reference sequence). The length of the CDR3 is 16 residues. Written as DNA, the CDR3 is TGTGCCAGCAGCCCGCTTGGGGGGGGCTTGAACACTGAAGCTTTCTTT. Amino acids: CASSPLGGGLNTEAFF.

The V gene is TRBV5-1, the J gene TRBJ2-3; 11 bases are shared with TRBD2. Germline V CDR1 and CDR2: SGHRS, YFSETQ. The junction had 4 bases not matched to a gene; V was cut back by 0 bases and J by 1 base. There are 17 residues in the CDR3. CDR3 in amino acids: CASSLGLAGGRTDTQYF. As DNA, the CDR3 is TGCGCCAGCAGCTTGGGTCTAGCGGGAGGACGCACAGATACGCAGTATTTT.